This entry lists 29 T cell receptor beta chains sequenced from one sample in a study of OX40 agonist ivuxolimab in advanced cancers. Clones were read by immunoSEQ multiplex PCR, and TCRdb kept only the in-frame ones, dropping some. The sample records approximately 79,000 clones, roughly nine tenths being singletons. The source material was CD4+ or CD8+ T cells sorted from blood, sampled in a trial of the OX40 agonist ivuxolimab. These receptors came from an adult with an advanced solid tumor such as melanoma, head and neck, liver or kidney cancer.

The rearrangement links TRBV7-9 to TRBJ1-6; no clear D gene. This CDR3 contains 14 residues. V was pared by 1 base and J by 10 bases, with 11 bases between. CDR1 is SEHNR, CDR2 FQNEAQ, per germline (reference sequence). The CDR3 DNA reads TGTGCCAGCAGCTTAGAGACTGTGGGGTCACCCCTCCACTTT. Translating it yields CASSLETVGSPLHF.

This clone was detected once. The V call is TRBV19, the J call TRBJ1-2, with D tentatively TRBD1 (5 bases). Trimming took 5 bases from V and 2 from J, leaving 12 bases between them. Looked up from germline, CDR1 is LNHDA and CDR2 is SQIVND (reference sequence). This CDR3 region has 14 residues. The CDR3 protein is CASSAIPGNYGYTF. The CDR3 DNA sequence: TGTGCCAGTAGTGCCATACCAGGGAACTATGGCTACACCTTC.

About this clone: Within the sample, other DNA sequences also encode this same CDR3. The chain combines TRBV7-6 with TRBJ1-4, with 7 bases that match TRBD1. Germline V gene data show CDR1 as SGHVS and CDR2 as FNYEAQ. V was pared by 1 base and J by 7 bases, with 3 bases of the junction left unmatched. The CDR3 extends over 14 amino acids. The CDR3 is CASSLGQGREKLFF. CDR3 nucleotide sequence: TGTGCCAGCAGCTTAGGACAGGGCCGTGAAAAACTGTTTTTT.

For this clone: A junction end diverges from the germline sequence, so it may reflect a read error. The rearrangement joins TRBV6-5 to TRBJ2-7, with TRBD1 as a possible D gene (6 bases). This CDR3 spans 14 amino acids. Germline loops: CDR1 MNHEY, CDR2 SVGAGI. CDR3 sequence reads: CASGYDGQNYEQYF. In nucleotides, the CDR3 is TGTGCCAGCGGTTACGATGGACAGAACTACGAGCAGTACTTC.

CDR3 loop: CASRRTGTADSGANVLTF. CDR3 coding DNA: TGTGCCAGCAGACGAACCGGGACAGCGGACTCTGGGGCCAACGTCCTGACTTTC. The chain couples TRBV14 to TRBJ2-6; 7 bases agree with TRBD1. Germline trimming cut 6 bases from V and 0 bases from J; bases unmatched to any gene: 11. From germline, CDR1 is SGHDN and CDR2 FVKESK. CDR3 length: 18 amino acids.

The V and J genes are TRBV10-3 and TRBJ1-1, with D unclear. Germline assignment: CDR1 ENHRY and CDR2 SYGVKD. This CDR3 has 13 residues. V dropped 5 bases and J dropped 1 base, with 8 bases sitting between them. CDR3 DNA sequence: TGTGCCATCAGTTTTTCAGAGAACACTGAAGCTTTCTTT. Translating it yields CAISFSENTEAFF.

This clone has only a few counts. CDR3 in DNA: TGTGCCAGCAGTTCACTCTTCCGGGACGGGGATGTACGGGGGGCCAACGTCCTGACTTTC. Its translation: CASSSLFRDGDVRGANVLTF. The V gene is TRBV27, the J gene TRBJ2-6; possibly TRBD1 or TRBD2 for D (5 bases each). Looked up from germline, CDR1 is MNHEY and CDR2 is SMNVEV (reference sequence). The CDR3 has 20 amino acids. Between the trimmed V and J ends, which lost 4 bases and 4 bases, there was a span of 26 bases.

The chain employs TRBV5-1 and TRBJ2-2; D is perhaps TRBD2 (7 bases). This CDR3 has 16 amino acids. CDR1 is SGHRS and CDR2 is YFSETQ in the germline V gene. V lost 0 bases and J lost 4, with 13 bases in between. CDR3 in DNA: TGCGCCAGCAGCTTGGATCGGGGGGCGGTCACCGGGGAGCTGTTTTTT. Its protein product is CASSLDRGAVTGELFF.

This rearrangement joins TRBV14 to TRBJ2-2; 10 positions match TRBD1. The CDR3 consists of 14 residues. From germline, CDR1 is SGHDN and CDR2 FVKESK. J was trimmed by 3 bases and V by 6 bases; bases with no gene match: 1. The CDR3 DNA follows: TGTGCCAGCAGAGGACAGGGGGACACCGGGGAGCTGTTTTTT. It translates to CASRGQGDTGELFF.

The chain has TRBV6-4 and TRBJ2-1, with D tentatively TRBD2 (5 bases). This CDR3 contains 14 residues. Germline V gene lookup returns CDR1 MRHNA and CDR2 SNTAGT. The ends were cut back, 0 bases at V and 5 bases at J, with 8 bases in the middle. The CDR3 DNA follows: TGTGCCAGCAGTGACTCAATTAGCGACAATGAGCAGTTCTTC. Protein sequence: CASSDSISDNEQFF.

This clone has a handful of counts. The chain joins TRBV19 to TRBJ2-5; D is uncertain. V was trimmed by 6 bases and J by 5 bases, leaving 7 bases between them. Per the germline V gene, CDR1 is LNHDA and CDR2 is SQIVND (reference sequence). This CDR3 comprises 11 residues. The CDR3, as DNA: TGTGCCAGTAGGTTGGGGGAGACCCAGTACTTC. It specifies CASRLGETQYF.

This clone was recorded only once. The chain links TRBV7-2 to TRBJ2-1; D may match TRBD1 or TRBD2 (5 bases each). CDR1 SGHTA and CDR2 FQGNSA come from the germline V gene. The CDR3 sequence is 16 residues long. V was pared by 1 base and J by 2 bases, with 12 bases between. The CDR3 region is CASSLDGGSAYNEQFF. In DNA form, the CDR3 reads TGTGCCAGCAGCTTAGATGGGGGAAGCGCCTACAATGAGCAGTTCTTC.

This chain connects TRBV27 to TRBJ2-5; 14 nucleotides line up with TRBD2. TRBJ2-7 matches the DNA end more closely, so the J call is doubtful. CDR1 and CDR2 (germline): MNHEY, SMNVEV (reference sequence). The CDR3 covers 15 residues. The CDR3: CASRPTSGRASEQYF. CDR3 bases: TGTGCCAGCAGACCGACTAGCGGGAGGGCCTCCGAGCAGTACTTC.

This clone was counted a few times. The chain recombines TRBV2 with TRBJ2-7; the D gene is possibly TRBD2 (5 bases). V was clipped by 7 bases and J by 3 bases, with 10 bases between them. The CDR3 extends over 12 amino acids. Per germline, CDR1 SNHLY and CDR2 FYNNEI. CDR3 nucleotides: TGTGCCAGCACCCTAGCAGGCTACGAGCAGTACTTC. This translates into CASTLAGYEQYF.

This clone was seen only once. V is TRBV19 and J is TRBJ2-4; D is ambiguous. V shed 6 bases and J shed 3 bases, with 9 bases lying between them. CDR3 length: 13 amino acids. The germline V gene encodes CDR1 LNHDA and CDR2 SQIVND (reference sequence). CDR3 nucleotide sequence: TGTGCCAGTAGATCCAGCCACAAAAACATTCAGTACTTC. Encoded protein: CASRSSHKNIQYF.

This chain uses TRBV2 with TRBJ1-4, with TRBD1 as a possible D gene (5 bases). The germline V gene has CDR1 SNHLY and CDR2 FYNNEI. The CDR3 is made up of 22 amino acids. V lost 4 bases to trimming and J lost 0 bases, with 30 bases between them. This chain's CDR3 is CASSAKPMLWGTLSATNEKLFF. In DNA form, the CDR3 reads TGTGCCAGCAGTGCTAAGCCGATGTTATGGGGGACGCTATCTGCAACTAATGAAAAACTGTTTTTT. The full variable domain, with the rest looked up from reference TRBV2 and TRBJ1-4, is EPEVTQTPSHQVTQMGQEVILRCVPISNHLYFYWYRQILGQKVEFLVSFYNNEISEKSEIFDDQFSVERPDGSNFTLKIRSTKLEDSAMYFCASSAKPMLWGTLSATNEKLFFGSGTQLSVL.

The chain couples TRBV29-1 to TRBJ1-3; 9 bases are a match to TRBD1. The V and J ends lost 2 bases and 2 bases, in that order; junction bases with no gene match: 7. Germline-derived CDR1 and CDR2 are SQVTM and ANQGSEA. The CDR3 contains 16 residues. The CDR3: CSVETGTGFAGNTIYF. CDR3 DNA sequence: TGCAGCGTTGAAACCGGGACAGGGTTCGCTGGAAACACCATATATTTT.

This sequence joins TRBV9 and TRBJ2-1; 11 positions agree with TRBD2. CDR1 and CDR2 (germline): SGDLS, YYNGEE. The CDR3 is 19 amino acids. Trimming took 0 bases from V and 1 from J; bases not matched to a gene: 9. CDR3 DNA sequence: TGTGCCAGCAGCGTAGAAGGACTAGCGGGTTCTTTTTCCTACAATGAGCAGTTCTTC. Translated, it gives CASSVEGLAGSFSYNEQFF.

V is TRBV19 and J is TRBJ2-5, with 10 positions matching TRBD2. J lost 4 bases, V lost 5 bases, and 7 bases had no gene match. The CDR3 is made up of 15 amino acids. The germline gives CDR1 LNHDA, CDR2 SQIVND (reference sequence). The CDR3 coding sequence is TGTGCCAGTAGTGGAAGCGGGGGGGCGAGAGAGACCCAGTACTTC. The encoded protein is CASSGSGGARETQYF.

The chain has TRBV5-1 and TRBJ2-3; TRBD2 is a possible D gene (7 bases). This CDR3 has 15 residues. Trimming left V 7 bases short and J 2 bases short, with 17 bases between. Germline V gene sequence: CDR1 SGHRS, CDR2 YFSETQ. CDR3 DNA: TGCGCCAGCCAAGGAGGGGGGGGGCCCACAGATACGCAGTATTTT. Translating it yields CASQGGGGPTDTQYF.

The chain has TRBV14 and TRBJ2-5; unclear D gene. Trimming shortened V by 4 bases and J by 4 bases, and 7 bases separated the two germline ends. Per germline, CDR1 SGHDN and CDR2 FVKESK. The CDR3 contains 12 residues. In DNA, the CDR3 is TGTGCCAGCAGCCGGGGAAGAGAGACCCAGTACTTC. Encoded protein: CASSRGRETQYF.

The chain has TRBV5-1 and TRBJ2-2; 10 nucleotides line up with TRBD2. This CDR3 spans 16 amino acids. Per the germline V gene, CDR1 is SGHRS and CDR2 is YFSETQ. J was trimmed by 1 base and V by 4 bases; bases with no gene match: 4. CDR3 DNA: TGCGCCAGCAGCCGACTAGCGGGCGTGAACACCGGGGAGCTGTTTTTT. As protein: CASSRLAGVNTGELFF. Looking up the rest from reference TRBV5-1 and TRBJ2-2 gives the full variable domain: KAGVTQTPRYLIKTRGQQVTLSCSPISGHRSVSWYQQTPGQGLQFLFEYFSETQRNKGNFPGRFSGRQFSNSRSEMNVSTLELGDSALYLCASSRLAGVNTGELFFGEGSRLTVL.

The V call is TRBV10-3, the J call TRBJ1-1; D remains ambiguous. Trimming pared 11 bases from V and 0 bases from J, leaving 10 bases between. From germline, CDR1 is ENHRY and CDR2 SYGVKD. The CDR3 covers 12 residues. The CDR3 region is CAPMTVNTEAFF. CDR3 coding DNA: TGTGCCCCCATGACGGTGAACACTGAAGCTTTCTTT.

V is TRBV11-2 and J is TRBJ2-3; possible D gene TRBD2, 5 bases. V dropped 5 bases and J dropped 2 bases, with 8 bases sitting between them. CDR1 and CDR2 from the germline V gene are SGHAT and FQNNGV. CDR3 length: 13 amino acids. The CDR3 nucleotides read TGTGCCAGCAGCCGGGATCCCACAGATACGCAGTATTTT. Its translation is CASSRDPTDTQYF. Complete variable domain (other parts from reference TRBV11-2 and TRBJ2-3): EAGVAQSPRYKIIEKRQSVAFWCNPISGHATLYWYQQILGQGPKLLIQFQNNGVVDDSQLPKDRFSAERLKGVDSTLKIQPAKLEDSAVYLCASSRDPTDTQYFGPGTRLTVL.

The CDR3 DNA is TGTGCCAGCAGTTCAACAGGGGGCCACAATGAGCAGTTCTTC. Its protein product is CASSSTGGHNEQFF. V gene TRBV27 combines with J gene TRBJ2-1, with 9 bases identical to TRBD1. The CDR3 runs 14 residues. CDR1 is MNHEY and CDR2 is SMNVEV in the germline V gene (reference sequence). Trimming at V came to 4 bases and at J to 5 bases, leaving 3 bases not matched to a gene.

CDR3 DNA sequence: TGTGCCAGCAGCTTGGGGACAGAAAATTCACCCCTCCACTTT. Translated, it gives CASSLGTENSPLHF. The rearrangement joins TRBV7-9 to TRBJ1-6; 7 positions match TRBD1. V was pared by 3 bases and J by 7 bases, with 3 bases of the junction left unmatched. The CDR3 is 14 amino acids. Germline V CDR1 and CDR2: SEHNR, FQNEAQ (reference sequence).

This chain links TRBV7-9 with TRBJ2-1; no definite D call. The CDR3 totals 15 residues. Trimming pared 0 bases from V and 4 bases from J, leaving 10 bases between. Germline V gene sequence: CDR1 SEHNR, CDR2 FQNEAQ (reference sequence). The CDR3 region is CASSLAALVYNEQFF. As DNA, the CDR3 is TGTGCCAGCAGCTTAGCGGCCTTGGTGTACAATGAGCAGTTCTTC.

The chain couples TRBV19 to TRBJ1-2; 8 bases line up with TRBD1. Germline assignment: CDR1 LNHDA and CDR2 SQIVND (reference sequence). The CDR3 covers 12 residues. V was clipped by 8 bases and J by 10 bases; unmatched bases: 9. CDR3 DNA: TGTGCCAGTTTCACAGGGGGGTTTGTCTACACCTTC. Encoded protein: CASFTGGFVYTF.

The chain has TRBV7-2 and TRBJ2-7; tentatively, D is TRBD1 (5 bases). The ends were cut back, 4 bases at V and 3 bases at J, with 10 bases in the middle. This CDR3 region has 13 residues. Looked up from germline, CDR1 is SGHTA and CDR2 is FQGNSA. The CDR3 loop is CASSSQGNYEQYF. CDR3 nucleotides: TGTGCCAGCAGCTCGCAGGGTAACTACGAGCAGTACTTC. The complete variable domain, with remaining parts taken from reference TRBV7-2 and TRBJ2-7, reads GAGVSQSPSNKVTEKGKDVELRCDPISGHTALYWYRQSLGQGLEFLIYFQGNSAPDKSGLPSDRFSAERTGGSVSTLTIQRTQQEDSAVYLCASSSQGNYEQYFGPGTRLTVT.